Reported below is one T cell receptor beta chain. Its antigen remains unknown. The record originates from a study of cytomegalovirus exposure and HLA in healthy donors. Primers for the PCR totalled 60 Vbeta and 13 Jbeta. Sequencing was performed with immunoSEQ multiplex PCR; in TCRdb, only in-frame clones are kept and a portion is missing. This sample has 150,000 to 200,000 clones, with 85% found just once. Germline V lookup: CDR1 LNHDA, CDR2 SQIVND (reference sequence). The CDR3 is 16 residues long. Germline trimming cut 6 bases from V and 4 bases from J; bases unmatched to any gene: 10. Whole-study results and caveats: The study flagged about 150 TCR beta chains as cytomegalovirus-associated. HLA restriction was apparent for most CMV-associated TCR beta chains in a later analysis. A later analysis linked a missense variant in DCLRE1C to the trimming of TCR beta V and J genes. Productive rates of about 90% or about 30% were seen for most TCR beta V segments in an earlier analysis.

The sequenced sample was PBMCs. This receptor was obtained from a woman between 50 and 59 years old in good health and CMV-seronegative. The chain employs TRBV19 and TRBJ1-2, with 11 bases identical to TRBD1. The CDR3 DNA is TGTGCCAGTAGCGCTAACTCCGGGACAGGGGGCTATGGCTACACCTTC. It is translated as CASSANSGTGGYGYTF.